There are many counts of the clone carrying this T cell receptor beta chain. Germline V gene lookup returns CDR1 DFQATT and CDR2 SNEGSKA (reference sequence). This CDR3 has 13 residues. V lost 5 bases, J lost 6 bases, and 8 bases stayed unmatched. Synthesis of cDNA used 5'RACE (with 10-nucleotide random UMIs). TCRdb re-called the 5' RACE reads through MiXCR, storing one row per CDR3 protein. The sample lists over 40,000 distinct CDR3 sequences, more than 5% seen once, with around 0.52% in the top ten. This sample is drawn from a study of neurological immune-mediated disorders. The sequenced sample was CD4+ T cells from blood. This clonotype originated in a woman between 40 and 50 years old in good health. This chain joins TRBV20-1 and TRBJ2-7; TRBD1 matches 9 bases. CDR3: CSALTGGSFEQYF. The CDR3 DNA is TGCAGTGCTCTGACAGGGGGTAGTTTCGAGCAGTACTTC.